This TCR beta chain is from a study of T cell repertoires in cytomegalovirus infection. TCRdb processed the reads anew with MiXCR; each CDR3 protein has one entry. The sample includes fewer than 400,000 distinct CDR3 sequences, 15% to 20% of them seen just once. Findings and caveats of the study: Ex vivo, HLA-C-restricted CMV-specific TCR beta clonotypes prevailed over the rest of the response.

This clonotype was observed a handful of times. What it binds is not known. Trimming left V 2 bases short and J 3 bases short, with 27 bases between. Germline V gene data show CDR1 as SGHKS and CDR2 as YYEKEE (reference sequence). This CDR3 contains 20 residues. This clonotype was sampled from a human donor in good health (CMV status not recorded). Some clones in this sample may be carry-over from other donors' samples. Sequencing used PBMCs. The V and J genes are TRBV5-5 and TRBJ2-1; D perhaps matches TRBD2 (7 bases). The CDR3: CASSFTITRGPSPFYNEQFF. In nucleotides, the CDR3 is TGTGCCAGCAGCTTTACTATCACGCGGGGGCCCTCACCTTTCTACAATGAGCAGTTCTTC.